A selection of T cell receptor beta chains follows, all from one sample in a study of blood T cells in healthy people across ages. Using its own MiXCR run on the 5' RACE reads, TCRdb lists one record per CDR3 protein. Counted here are some 890,000 distinct CDR3 sequences, roughly 28% occurring once; the ten biggest clones make up approximately 10%. Another study also made use of these data, one on T cells of mothers and their children.

Sequenced material: blood. These receptor sequences come from a woman aged 40 to 50 in good health. CDR3s include the opening cysteine and the closing phenylalanine or tryptophan. A D gene is named only where the DNA matches it firmly. Clone size is shown for a subset of rows, as once, few, many or a class of expanded clone.

j_call cdr3_length v_call clone_size d_call cdr3_aa cdr3_nt
TRBJ2-6 17 TRBV12-3/TRBV12-4 . . CASKPSLSSSGANVLTF TGTGCCAGCAAGCCCAGCTTAAGTAGCTCTGGGGCCAACGTCCTGACTTTC
TRBJ1-2 15 TRBV28 . TRBD1 CASSPGTGWNYGYTF TGTGCCAGCAGCCCAGGGACAGGGTGGAACTATGGCTACACCTTC
TRBJ2-1 16 TRBV11-2 few TRBD1 CASSYLLGTGYHEQFF TGTGCCAGCAGCTATCTTCTCGGGACAGGGTACCATGAGCAGTTCTTC
TRBJ1-1 14 TRBV3-1 . . CASSHGLMNTEAFF TGTGCCAGCAGCCACGGACTGATGAACACTGAAGCTTTCTTT
TRBJ1-2 14 TRBV27 few . CASSLSGGVYGYTF TGTGCCAGCAGTTTATCGGGCGGGGTCTATGGCTACACCTTC
TRBJ1-4 18 TRBV10-3 . . CAISDLLQRTGANEKLFF TGTGCCATCAGTGACCTCCTTCAGAGGACGGGAGCTAATGAAAAACTGTTTTTT
TRBJ1-1 14 TRBV18 . . CASSSSSGNTEAFF TGTGCCAGCTCATCATCGTCTGGGAACACTGAAGCTTTCTTT
TRBJ1-1 14 TRBV9 . . CASSVGVMNTEAFF TGTGCCAGCAGCGTGGGGGTGATGAACACTGAAGCTTTCTTT
TRBJ1-2 15 TRBV7-6 few TRBD1 CASSPRQGMVYGYTF TGTGCCAGCAGCCCAAGACAGGGCATGGTCTATGGCTACACCTTC
TRBJ1-1 14 TRBV28 . . CASSLAVFSTEAFF TGTGCCAGCAGTTTAGCGGTCTTTAGCACTGAAGCTTTCTTT
TRBJ2-2 16 TRBV27 . . CASSFPGDANTGELFF TGTGCCAGCAGTTTCCCGGGGGACGCGAACACCGGGGAGCTGTTTTTT
TRBJ2-5 14 TRBV4-2 . . CAGSQEIREETQYF TGTGCCGGCAGCCAAGAGATTAGGGAAGAGACCCAGTACTTC
TRBJ1-5 18 TRBV4-2 once . CASSHEYHGTQQYQPQHF TGTGCCAGCAGCCATGAATACCACGGGACACAACAATATCAGCCCCAGCATTTT
TRBJ2-1 14 TRBV6-4 few TRBD2 CASSVGGRIDEQFF TGTGCCAGCAGTGTGGGAGGGAGGATCGATGAGCAGTTCTTC
TRBJ2-7 17 TRBV28 . . CASRSNPGRWSSYEQYF TGTGCCAGCAGATCAAATCCGGGACGGTGGAGCTCCTACGAGCAGTACTTC
TRBJ2-1 14 TRBV29-1 . . CSVGAGGGPLGQFF TGCAGCGTTGGAGCCGGCGGGGGCCCCCTAGGACAGTTCTTC
TRBJ1-1 15 TRBV18 . TRBD1 CASSIRQGAWTEAFF TGTGCCAGCTCAATACGACAGGGGGCGTGGACTGAAGCTTTCTTT
TRBJ1-3 16 TRBV5-1 . TRBD1 CASSFGQGAGGNTIYF TGCGCCAGCAGCTTCGGACAGGGGGCAGGAGGAAACACCATATATTTT
TRBJ2-4 15 TRBV7-6 . . CASSLGGGSVGEQYF TGTGCCAGCAGCTTAGGGGGTGGGAGCGTGGGAGAGCAGTACTTC
TRBJ1-5 13 TRBV6-5 many . CASSPRYDQPQHF TGTGCCAGCAGTCCGCGATATGATCAGCCCCAGCATTTT
TRBJ1-1 15 TRBV7-2 . . CASSRNSSPNTEAFF TGTGCCAGCAGTCGAAACTCTTCCCCTAACACTGAAGCTTTCTTT
TRBJ1-2 15 TRBV4-1 few . CASSQVSTGGYGYTF TGCGCCAGCAGCCAAGTTTCCACAGGAGGCTATGGCTACACCTTC
TRBJ2-2 14 TRBV12-3/TRBV12-4 . . CASSLAAHTGELFF TGTGCCAGCAGTTTAGCGGCGCACACCGGGGAGCTGTTTTTT
TRBJ1-2 20 TRBV28 . . CASSPAPTHDRRRELGGYTF TGTGCCAGCAGTCCCGCACCCACCCACGACAGGAGGAGGGAATTGGGTGGCTACACCTTC
TRBJ1-1 13 TRBV7-9 . . CASTWWPNTEAFF TGTGCCAGCACCTGGTGGCCGAACACTGAAGCTTTCTTT
TRBJ1-4 16 TRBV7-2 few . CASSSEPRRGGEKLFF TGTGCCAGCAGCTCCGAACCCCGGCGGGGAGGCGAAAAACTGTTTTTT
TRBJ2-5 16 TRBV7-7 many TRBD1 CASSHRDSDSQETQYF TGTGCTAGCAGCCACAGGGACAGTGACAGCCAAGAGACCCAGTACTTC
TRBJ2-1 13 TRBV7-6 many . CASSSLSDNEQFF TGTGCCAGCAGCTCCCTATCGGACAATGAGCAGTTCTTC
TRBJ2-3 16 TRBV5-1 . . CASSLAVAGGTDTQYF TGCGCCAGCAGCTTGGCAGTGGCTGGGGGCACAGATACGCAGTATTTT
TRBJ2-1 15 TRBV20-1 . . CSASRAETRNNEQFF TGCAGTGCTAGTCGAGCCGAGACAAGAAACAATGAGCAGTTCTTC
TRBJ1-2 16 TRBV5-5 many . CASSLEQTDTYYGYTF TGTGCCAGCAGCTTGGAGCAGACAGATACCTACTATGGCTACACCTTC
TRBJ2-4 12 TRBV20-1 many . CSAREGTNIQYF TGCAGTGCTAGAGAAGGCACAAACATTCAGTACTTC
TRBJ1-2 13 TRBV28 . . CASSRHPNHGYTF TGTGCCAGCAGCCGACACCCTAACCATGGCTACACCTTC